The sequence of this T cell receptor (beta chain) was determined in a study of blood T cell repertoires in COVID-19. Study background: From the United States, Italy and Spain came samples of acute and convalescent COVID-19. PBMCs, B-cell-depleted T cells, or T cells were the source of the cDNA or gDNA that made up the material.

Per the authors' pipeline: Reference gene primer amplification gave nucleated cell count estimates. Method: immunoSEQ multiplex PCR; TCRdb's copy keeps in-frame clones and lacks some. That table supplies the V and J calls and clone size; D and trimming were determined from the DNA. The sample holds about 400,000 clones, 88% seen once. Trimming took off 10 bases at V and 0 bases at J, with 14 bases between the two ends. The germline CDR1 and CDR2 sequences are ENHRY and SYGVKD. CDR3 length equals 14 residues. The chain combines TRBV10-3 with TRBJ2-3; D might be TRBD1 (6 bases). Sequences were obtained from PBMCs or T cells enriched from blood (not recorded which). The TCR comes from a woman in her forties with acute COVID-19. The chain's CDR3 is CATTPGASTDTQYF. CDR3 nucleotides: TGTGCCACCACCCCAGGGGCCAGCACAGATACGCAGTATTTT.